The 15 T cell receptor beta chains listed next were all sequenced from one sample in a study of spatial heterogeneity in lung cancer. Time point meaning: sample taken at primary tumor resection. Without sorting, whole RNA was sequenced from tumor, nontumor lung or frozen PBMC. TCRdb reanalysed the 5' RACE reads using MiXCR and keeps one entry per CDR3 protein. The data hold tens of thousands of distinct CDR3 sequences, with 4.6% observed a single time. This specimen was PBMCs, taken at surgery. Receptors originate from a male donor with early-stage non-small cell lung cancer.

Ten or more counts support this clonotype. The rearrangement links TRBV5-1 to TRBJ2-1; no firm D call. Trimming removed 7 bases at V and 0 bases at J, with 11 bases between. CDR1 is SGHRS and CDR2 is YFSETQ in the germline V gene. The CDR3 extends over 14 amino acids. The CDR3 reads CASESDSSYNEQFF. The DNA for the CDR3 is TGCGCCAGCGAGAGCGATTCCTCCTACAATGAGCAGTTCTTC.

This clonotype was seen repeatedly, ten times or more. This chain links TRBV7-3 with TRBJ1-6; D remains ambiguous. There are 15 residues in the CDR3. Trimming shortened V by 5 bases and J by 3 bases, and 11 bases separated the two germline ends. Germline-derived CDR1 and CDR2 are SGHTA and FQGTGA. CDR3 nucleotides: TGTGCCAGCAGCCAGATGGCGGGCTATAATTCACCCCTCCACTTT. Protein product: CASSQMAGYNSPLHF.

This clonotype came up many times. CDR3 bases: TGTGCCAGCAGTCCTGGGACAGACAGCTCCTACGAGCAGTACTTC. Translating gives CASSPGTDSSYEQYF. The genes are TRBV28 and TRBJ2-7, with 7 nucleotides matching TRBD1. Germline values: CDR1 MDHEN, CDR2 SYDVKM. The V segment lost 5 bases and the J segment 0 bases; nucleotides outside the gene matches: 7. The CDR3 is made up of 15 amino acids. Full variable domain (rest looked up from reference TRBV28 and TRBJ2-7): DVKVTQSSRYLVKRTGEKVFLECVQDMDHENMFWYRQDPGLGLRLIYFSYDVKMKEKGDIPEGYSVSREKKERFSLILESASTNQTSMYLCASSPGTDSSYEQYFGPGTRLTVT.

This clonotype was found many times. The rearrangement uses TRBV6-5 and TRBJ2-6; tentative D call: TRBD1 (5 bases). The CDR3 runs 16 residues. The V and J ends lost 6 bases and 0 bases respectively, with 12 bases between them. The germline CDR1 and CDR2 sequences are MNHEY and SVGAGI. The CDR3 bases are TGTGCCAGCAGCCGAACAGACAGCTCTGGGGCCAACGTCCTGACTTTC. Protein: CASSRTDSSGANVLTF.

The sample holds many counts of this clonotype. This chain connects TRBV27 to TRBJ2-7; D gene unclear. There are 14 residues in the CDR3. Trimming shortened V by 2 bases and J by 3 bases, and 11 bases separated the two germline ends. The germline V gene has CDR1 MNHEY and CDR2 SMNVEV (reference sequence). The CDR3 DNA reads TGTGCCAGCAGTTTAGGTCCAGGAGACTACGAGCAGTACTTC. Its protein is CASSLGPGDYEQYF.

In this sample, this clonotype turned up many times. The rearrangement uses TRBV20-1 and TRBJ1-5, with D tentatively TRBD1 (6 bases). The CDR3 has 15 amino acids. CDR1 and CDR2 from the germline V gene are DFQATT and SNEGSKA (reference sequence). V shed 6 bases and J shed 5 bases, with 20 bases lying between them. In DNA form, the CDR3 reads TGCAGTGCCCGCCGAGGCCGGGACACGTATCAGCCCCAGCATTTT. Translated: CSARRGRDTYQPQHF.

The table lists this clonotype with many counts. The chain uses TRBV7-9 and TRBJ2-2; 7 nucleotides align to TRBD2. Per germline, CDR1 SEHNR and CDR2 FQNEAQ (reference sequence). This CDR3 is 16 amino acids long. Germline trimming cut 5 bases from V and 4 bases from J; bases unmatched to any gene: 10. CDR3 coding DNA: TGTGCCAGCAGCCGAACGACTAGCTCGGGCACCGGGGAGCTGTTTTTT. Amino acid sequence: CASSRTTSSGTGELFF. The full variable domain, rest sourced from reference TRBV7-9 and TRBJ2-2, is DTGVSQNPRHKITKRGQNVTFRCDPISEHNRLYWYRQTLGQGPEFLTYFQNEAQLEKSRLLSDRFSAERPKGSFSTLEIQRTEQGDSAMYLCASSRTTSSGTGELFFGEGSRLTVL.

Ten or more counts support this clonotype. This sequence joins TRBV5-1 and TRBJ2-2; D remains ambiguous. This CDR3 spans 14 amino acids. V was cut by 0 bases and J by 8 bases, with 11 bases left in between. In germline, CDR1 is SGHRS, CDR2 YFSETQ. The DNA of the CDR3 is TGCGCCAGCAGCTTGGTGGTGTCCCCGGGGGAGCTGTTTTTT. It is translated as CASSLVVSPGELFF.

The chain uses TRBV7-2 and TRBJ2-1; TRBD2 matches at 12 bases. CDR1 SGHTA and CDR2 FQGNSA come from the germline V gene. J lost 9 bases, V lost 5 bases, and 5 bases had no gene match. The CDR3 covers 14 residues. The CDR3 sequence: CASSREGLAGEQFF. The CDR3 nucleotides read TGTGCCAGCAGCCGTGAGGGACTAGCGGGTGAGCAGTTCTTC.

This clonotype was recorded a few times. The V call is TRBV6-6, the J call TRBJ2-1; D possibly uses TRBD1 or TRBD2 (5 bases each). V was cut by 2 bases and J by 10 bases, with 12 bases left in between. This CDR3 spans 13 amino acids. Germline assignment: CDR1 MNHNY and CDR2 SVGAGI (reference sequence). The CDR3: CASSYINGAEQFF. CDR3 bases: TGTGCCAGCAGTTACATAAACGGGGCCGAGCAGTTCTTC.

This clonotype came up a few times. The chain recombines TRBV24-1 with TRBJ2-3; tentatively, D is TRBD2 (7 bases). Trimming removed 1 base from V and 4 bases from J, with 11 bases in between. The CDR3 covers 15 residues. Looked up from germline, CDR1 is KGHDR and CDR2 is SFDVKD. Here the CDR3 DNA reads TGTGCCACCAGTGATTTAGGGGGGGTCGCAGATACGCAGTATTTT. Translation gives CATSDLGGVADTQYF.

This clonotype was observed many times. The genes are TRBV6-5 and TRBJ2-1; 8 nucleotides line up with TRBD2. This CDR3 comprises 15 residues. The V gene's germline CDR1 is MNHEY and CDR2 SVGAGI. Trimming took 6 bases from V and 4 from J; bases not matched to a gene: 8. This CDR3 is CASSFVAGTYNEQFF. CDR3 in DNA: TGTGCCAGCAGCTTTGTAGCGGGAACGTACAATGAGCAGTTCTTC.

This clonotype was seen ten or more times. The CDR3 region is CSARDDYTENYGYTF. The CDR3, as DNA: TGCAGTGCTAGAGACGACTATACAGAAAACTATGGCTACACCTTC. J is TRBJ1-2 and V is TRBV20-1; D call uncertain. This CDR3 spans 15 amino acids. The germline V gene encodes CDR1 DFQATT and CDR2 SNEGSKA (reference sequence). V was pared by 0 bases and J by 2 bases, with 13 bases between.

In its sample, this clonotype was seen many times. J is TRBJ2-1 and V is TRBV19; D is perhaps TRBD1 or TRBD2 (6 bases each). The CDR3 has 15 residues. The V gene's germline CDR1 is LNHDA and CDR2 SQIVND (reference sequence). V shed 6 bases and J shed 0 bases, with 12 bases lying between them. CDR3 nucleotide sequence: TGTGCCAGTAGGAAAGGAGGGGGCTCCTACAATGAGCAGTTCTTC. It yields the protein CASRKGGGSYNEQFF.

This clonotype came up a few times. The CDR3 sequence is CASSSGTGYYEQYF. The CDR3 nucleotides are TGTGCCAGCAGTTCCGGGACAGGTTACTACGAGCAGTACTTC. V gene TRBV6-5 combines with J gene TRBJ2-7; 8 nucleotides line up with TRBD1. The CDR3 has 14 residues. Germline CDR1 MNHEY, CDR2 SVGAGI. V shed 4 bases, J shed 3 bases, and the junction held 5 bases outside the gene matches.